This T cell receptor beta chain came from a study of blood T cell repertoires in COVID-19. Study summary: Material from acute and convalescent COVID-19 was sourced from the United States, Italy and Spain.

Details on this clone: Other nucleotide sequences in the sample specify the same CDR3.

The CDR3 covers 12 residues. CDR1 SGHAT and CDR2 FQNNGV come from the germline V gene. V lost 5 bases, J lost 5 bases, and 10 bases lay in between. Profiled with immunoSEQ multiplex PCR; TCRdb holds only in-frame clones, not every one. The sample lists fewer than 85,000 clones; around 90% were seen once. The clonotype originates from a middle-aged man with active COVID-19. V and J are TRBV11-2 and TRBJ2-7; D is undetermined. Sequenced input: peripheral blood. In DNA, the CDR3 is TGTGCCAGCAGCATCCACAGAGACGAGCAGTACTTC. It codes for CASSIHRDEQYF.